This is a list of T cell receptor beta chains from one sample in a study of human T cells and chemical hapten exposure. TCRdb recomputed calls from the RACE reads with MiXCR, one row per CDR3 protein. This table holds about 380,000 distinct CDR3 sequences, approximately 5% found once. Sequenced here: whole blood, sampled in connection with sensitization to the hapten diphenylcyclopropenone (DPC). The receptor set was obtained from a woman between 50 and 59 years old with alopecia areata. Some clones in this sample may be carry-over from other donors' samples. CDR3s include the opening cysteine and the closing phenylalanine or tryptophan. The D gene is left open where the match is weak. Size is omitted from some rows. Given values are once, few, many or a class for expanded clones.

DNA: TGTGCCAGCAGAGGGCAGGGCGTTGAGCAGTTCTTC
CDR3: CASRGQGVEQFF
J: TRBJ2-1
D: -
size: -
V: TRBV9

DNA: TGTGCCATCAGTTCCCGGGACAGTAATAATTCACCCCTCCACTTT
CDR3: CAISSRDSNNSPLHF
J: TRBJ1-6
D: TRBD1
size: few
V: TRBV10-3

DNA: TGTGCCAGCAGCTTACCGGGGACTAGCTCGGGGAATGAGCAGTTCTTC
CDR3: CASSLPGTSSGNEQFF
J: TRBJ2-1
D: TRBD2
size: many
V: TRBV7-9

DNA: TGTGCCACCAGCAGAGATGGGTTCGGGGGGGCTGGCTACACCTTC
CDR3: CATSRDGFGGAGYTF
J: TRBJ1-2
D: -
size: -
V: TRBV15

DNA: TGCGCCAGCAGACCTAGCGGGGGGGGTCACGAGCAGTACTTC
CDR3: CASRPSGGGHEQYF
J: TRBJ2-7
D: TRBD2
size: many
V: TRBV4-1

DNA: TGTGCCAGCAGCCAACTAATAGCGGGAGGGAGCGATGAGCAGTTCTTC
CDR3: CASSQLIAGGSDEQFF
J: TRBJ2-1
D: TRBD2
size: few
V: TRBV4-2

DNA: TGCAGTGCTAGAGATTGGGGACAGGGGGGACCGACCTCCTACGAGCAGTACTTC
CDR3: CSARDWGQGGPTSYEQYF
J: TRBJ2-7
D: TRBD1
size: many
V: TRBV20-1

DNA: TGTGCCACCAGTGAAGCAGGATCAGCTGAAGCTTTCTTT
CDR3: CATSEAGSAEAFF
J: TRBJ1-1
D: -
size: few
V: TRBV24-1

DNA: TGTGCCAGCCGGGGGGCAGGCGAAGATACGCAGTATTTT
CDR3: CASRGAGEDTQYF
J: TRBJ2-3
D: -
size: -
V: TRBV6-2/TRBV6-3

DNA: TGCGCCAGCAGGCGGGGGGAAAGGAACACTGAAGCTTTCTTT
CDR3: CASRRGERNTEAFF
J: TRBJ1-1
D: -
size: many
V: TRBV10-2

DNA: TGTGCCAGCAGCGCCACGGTATCCGAGACCCAGTACTTC
CDR3: CASSATVSETQYF
J: TRBJ2-5
D: -
size: many
V: TRBV5-6

DNA: TGTGCCAGCAGTGCTGCGGGGAATGAGCAGTTCTTC
CDR3: CASSAAGNEQFF
J: TRBJ2-1
D: -
size: many
V: TRBV6-5

DNA: TGCAGCGTTGAGCCGCGGGGGCGAGGCGAGCAGTACTTC
CDR3: CSVEPRGRGEQYF
J: TRBJ2-7
D: -
size: few
V: TRBV29-1

DNA: TGTGCCAGCAGCTTCGGCAGCTTCACCTACAATGAGCAGTTCTTC
CDR3: CASSFGSFTYNEQFF
J: TRBJ2-1
D: -
size: many
V: TRBV7-9

DNA: TGTGCCAGCAGCCAAGACCCCGGACAGGGGCTCTACGAGCAGTACTTC
CDR3: CASSQDPGQGLYEQYF
J: TRBJ2-7
D: TRBD1
size: few
V: TRBV4-2

DNA: TGTGCCAGCAGCTCCCTACTGTATAGCAATCAGCCCCAGCATTTT
CDR3: CASSSLLYSNQPQHF
J: TRBJ1-5
D: -
size: -
V: TRBV7-2

DNA: TGCAGTGCTAGATCACCGGGACTAGCTACAGATACGCAGTATTTT
CDR3: CSARSPGLATDTQYF
J: TRBJ2-3
D: TRBD2
size: many
V: TRBV20-1

DNA: TGCGCCAGCAGCTCGGACGGGGGATATTCACCCCTCCACTTT
CDR3: CASSSDGGYSPLHF
J: TRBJ1-6
D: -
size: -
V: TRBV5-1

DNA: TGCGCCAGCAGCCCCTTCCTAATGAGGGAGGTCGACTATGGCTACACCTTC
CDR3: CASSPFLMREVDYGYTF
J: TRBJ1-2
D: -
size: -
V: TRBV5-1

DNA: TGTGCCAGCAGTTCCCCAGGGGACTGGGGAGAGACCCAGTACTTC
CDR3: CASSSPGDWGETQYF
J: TRBJ2-5
D: -
size: few
V: TRBV28

DNA: TGTGCCAGCAGCTCAGGGGGTCTGAATGAGCAGTTCTTC
CDR3: CASSSGGLNEQFF
J: TRBJ2-1
D: TRBD1
size: -
V: TRBV7-9

DNA: TGCGCCAGCAGCACACCGACAGGGGTCGAGGAGACCCAGTACTTC
CDR3: CASSTPTGVEETQYF
J: TRBJ2-5
D: TRBD1
size: many
V: TRBV5-1

DNA: TGTGCCAGCAGCTTCGGACAGAGAGGCCTCACTGAAGCTTTCTTT
CDR3: CASSFGQRGLTEAFF
J: TRBJ1-1
D: -
size: -
V: TRBV5-4

DNA: TGCGCCAGCAGCCAAGGGGATTCTTACGAGCAGTACTTC
CDR3: CASSQGDSYEQYF
J: TRBJ2-7
D: -
size: many
V: TRBV4-1

DNA: TGTGCCAGCAGTTACGGGGACAGTCACTCCTACGAGCAGTACTTC
CDR3: CASSYGDSHSYEQYF
J: TRBJ2-7
D: TRBD1
size: few
V: TRBV6-5

DNA: TGTGCCAGCAGCGTATACTTCGGGTCGGCCAATGAGCAGTTCTTC
CDR3: CASSVYFGSANEQFF
J: TRBJ2-1
D: -
size: many
V: TRBV9

DNA: TGTGCCAGCAGCCGTCCTCTGGGGGGGCGCGCTTCGTATGGCTACACCTTC
CDR3: CASSRPLGGRASYGYTF
J: TRBJ1-2
D: -
size: few
V: TRBV6-5

DNA: TGCAGCGTTGAAGATCCGGGCAGGCCCTATGGCTACACCTTC
CDR3: CSVEDPGRPYGYTF
J: TRBJ1-2
D: -
size: many
V: TRBV29-1

DNA: TGTGCCAGCTCACCGAGACGGGGGGGCTCCTACAATGAGCAGTTCTTC
CDR3: CASSPRRGGSYNEQFF
J: TRBJ2-1
D: TRBD2
size: -
V: TRBV18

DNA: TGTGCCAGCAGCCCGTCTGCCTCCTACGAGCAGTACTTC
CDR3: CASSPSASYEQYF
J: TRBJ2-7
D: -
size: -
V: TRBV7-9

DNA: TGCAGTGCTGTGAAGGGTTCAACTAATGAAAAACTGTTTTTT
CDR3: CSAVKGSTNEKLFF
J: TRBJ1-4
D: -
size: many
V: TRBV20-1

DNA: TGTGCCAGCAGCCCGCGGACTAGCGCTACCGGGGAGCTGTTTTTT
CDR3: CASSPRTSATGELFF
J: TRBJ2-2
D: TRBD2
size: few
V: TRBV7-9

DNA: TGTGCCAGCAGCTTATTGACAGACAGCTTTGACAATCAGCCCCAGCATTTT
CDR3: CASSLLTDSFDNQPQHF
J: TRBJ1-5
D: -
size: -
V: TRBV7-9